This is a list of T cell receptor beta chains from one sample in a study of blood T cell repertoires in COVID-19. Method: immunoSEQ multiplex PCR; TCRdb's copy keeps in-frame clones and lacks some. Here the sample spans around 420,000 clones, roughly 88% being singletons. The sequenced sample consisted of PBMCs or T cells enriched from blood (not recorded which). The receptor set was obtained from a middle-aged woman with acute COVID-19. CDR3s include the opening cysteine and the closing phenylalanine or tryptophan.

len: 15; v_gene: TRBV25-1; j_gene: TRBJ2-2; CDR3aa: CASSLGGANTGELFF
len: 17; v_gene: TRBV11-3; j_gene: TRBJ2-1; CDR3aa: CASSLGSSGGPYNEQFF
len: 15; v_gene: TRBV15; j_gene: TRBJ1-2; CDR3aa: CATSRDVGQTKGYTF
len: 17; v_gene: TRBV19; j_gene: TRBJ1-2; CDR3aa: CASSIDWRTGAFYGYTF
len: 17; v_gene: TRBV23-1; j_gene: TRBJ2-1; CDR3aa: CASSQSVGTSAYNEQFF
len: 14; v_gene: TRBV13; j_gene: TRBJ2-5; CDR3aa: CASSLQGLGETQYF
len: 14; v_gene: TRBV15; j_gene: TRBJ1-1; CDR3aa: CATSRGEGGAAAFF
len: 13; v_gene: TRBV29-1; j_gene: TRBJ2-5; CDR3aa: CSVEHSNQETQYF
len: 13; v_gene: TRBV7-2; j_gene: TRBJ2-1; CDR3aa: CASGPRGYNEQFF
len: 17; v_gene: TRBV3-1/TRBV3-2; j_gene: TRBJ2-3; CDR3aa: CASSQDLYGGGTDTQYF
len: 16; v_gene: TRBV13; j_gene: TRBJ2-2; CDR3aa: CASSLGNRPVAGELFF
len: 15; v_gene: TRBV2; j_gene: TRBJ1-4; CDR3aa: CASSGNRATNEKLFF
len: 16; v_gene: TRBV21-1; j_gene: TRBJ1-2; CDR3aa: CASSNRHLPPNYGYTF
len: 15; v_gene: TRBV2; j_gene: TRBJ2-5; CDR3aa: CASTALAGDQETQYF
len: 15; v_gene: TRBV18; j_gene: TRBJ1-2; CDR3aa: CASSPVPSRTYGYTF
len: 15; v_gene: TRBV7-8; j_gene: TRBJ1-4; CDR3aa: CASSLNLGGGEKLFF
len: 13; v_gene: TRBV27; j_gene: TRBJ1-2; CDR3aa: CASSSGGAYGYTF
len: 16; v_gene: TRBV4-1; j_gene: TRBJ2-5; CDR3aa: CASSQVASGGEETQYF
len: 13; v_gene: TRBV12-3/TRBV12-4; j_gene: TRBJ1-5; CDR3aa: CASMGRYNQPQHF
len: 15; v_gene: TRBV4-1; j_gene: TRBJ1-6; CDR3aa: CASSQVVGDNSPLHF
len: 15; v_gene: TRBV7-9; j_gene: TRBJ2-7; CDR3aa: CASSSDRGISYEQYF
len: 12; v_gene: TRBV2; j_gene: TRBJ1-2; CDR3aa: CASSDPDYGYTF
len: 14; v_gene: TRBV7-9; j_gene: TRBJ1-5; CDR3aa: CASSQDNSNQPQHF
len: 17; v_gene: TRBV25-1; j_gene: TRBJ2-6; CDR3aa: CASSDNHGVSGANVLTF
len: 14; v_gene: TRBV11-3; j_gene: TRBJ1-2; CDR3aa: CASSLGPGPYGYTF
len: 17; v_gene: TRBV19; j_gene: TRBJ1-5; CDR3aa: CASSIRDRGYSNQPQHF
len: 13; v_gene: TRBV5-5; j_gene: TRBJ2-7; CDR3aa: CATSRGQDYEQYF
len: 18; v_gene: TRBV27; j_gene: TRBJ2-1; CDR3aa: CASSPRTSGGYSYNEQFF
len: 12; v_gene: TRBV5-1; j_gene: TRBJ1-1; CDR3aa: CASSLDGGEAFF
len: 13; v_gene: TRBV9; j_gene: TRBJ1-3; CDR3aa: CASSYNSGNTIYF
len: 16; v_gene: TRBV7-9; j_gene: TRBJ2-3; CDR3aa: CASSAGLAGGTDTQYF
len: 13; v_gene: TRBV5-4; j_gene: TRBJ2-5; CDR3aa: CASSQRRGETQYF
len: 17; v_gene: TRBV14; j_gene: TRBJ1-1; CDR3aa: CASSRPGQGRPNTEAFF
len: 16; v_gene: TRBV24-1; j_gene: TRBJ1-2; CDR3aa: CATSARDRSNLYGYTF
len: 12; v_gene: TRBV5-1; j_gene: TRBJ1-1; CDR3aa: CASSLNGDEAFF